This T cell receptor (beta chain) stems from a study of CD8 T cells in ankylosing spondylitis. The study's findings and limits: According to the report, clones linked to the disease were significantly enriched in matched synovial fluid samples taken from ankylosing spondylitis patients.

The V end lost 5 bases, the J end lost 3 bases, and 10 bases lay between the germline ends. There are 13 residues in the CDR3. CDR1 and CDR2 from the germline V gene are SGHAT and FQNNGV. The TCR beta libraries were generated through quantitative 5'-RACE incorporating molecular barcodes. Each CDR3 protein is one row after TCRdb ran MiXCR on the 5' RACE reads. Here the sample spans some 150,000 distinct CDR3 sequences, around 42% being singletons. This clonotype was counted a few times. Its matching antigen is unknown. The rearrangement uses TRBV11-2 and TRBJ1-2; D is ambiguous. Sequencing used synovial fluid, either unsorted or a sorted T cell fraction (not recorded which). This TCR derives from a male donor with ankylosing spondylitis. CDR3 sequence reads: CASSVMSDYGYTF. The CDR3 region has the DNA TGTGCCAGCAGCGTAATGTCAGACTATGGCTACACCTTC.